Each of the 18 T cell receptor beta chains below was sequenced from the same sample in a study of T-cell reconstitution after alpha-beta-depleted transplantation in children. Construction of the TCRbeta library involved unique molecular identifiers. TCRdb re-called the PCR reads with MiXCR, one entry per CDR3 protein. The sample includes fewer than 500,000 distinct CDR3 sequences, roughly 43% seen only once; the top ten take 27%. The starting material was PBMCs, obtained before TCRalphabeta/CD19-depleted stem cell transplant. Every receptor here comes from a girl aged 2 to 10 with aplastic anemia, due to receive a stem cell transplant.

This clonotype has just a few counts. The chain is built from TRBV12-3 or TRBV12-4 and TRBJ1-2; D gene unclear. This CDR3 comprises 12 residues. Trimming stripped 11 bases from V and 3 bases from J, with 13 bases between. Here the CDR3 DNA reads TGTGCCCCTGGAGGCGCAGACTATGGCTACACCTTC. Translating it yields CAPGGADYGYTF.

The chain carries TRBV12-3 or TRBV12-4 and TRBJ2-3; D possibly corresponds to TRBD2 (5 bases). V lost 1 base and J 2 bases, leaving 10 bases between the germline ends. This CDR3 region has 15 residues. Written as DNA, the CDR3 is TGTGCCAGCAGTTTAGACGGGGAGAACACAGATACGCAGTATTTT. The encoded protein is CASSLDGENTDTQYF.

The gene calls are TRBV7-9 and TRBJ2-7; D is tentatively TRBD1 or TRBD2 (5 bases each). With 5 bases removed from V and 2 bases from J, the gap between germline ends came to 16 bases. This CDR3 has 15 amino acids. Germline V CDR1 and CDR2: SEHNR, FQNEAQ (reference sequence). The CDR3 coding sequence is TGTGCCAGCAGCCCGAGGGGACCCTTCGCCTACGAGCAGTACTTC. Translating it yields CASSPRGPFAYEQYF. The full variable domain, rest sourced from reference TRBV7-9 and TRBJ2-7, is DTGVSQNPRHKITKRGQNVTFRCDPISEHNRLYWYRQTLGQGPEFLTYFQNEAQLEKSRLLSDRFSAERPKGSFSTLEIQRTEQGDSAMYLCASSPRGPFAYEQYFGPGTRLTVT.

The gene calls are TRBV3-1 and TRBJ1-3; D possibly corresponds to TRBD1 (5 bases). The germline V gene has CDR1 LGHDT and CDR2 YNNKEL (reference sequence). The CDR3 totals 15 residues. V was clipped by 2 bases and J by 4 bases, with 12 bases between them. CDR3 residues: CASSQMGGQGNTIYF. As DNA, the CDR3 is TGTGCCAGCAGCCAAATGGGGGGTCAAGGAAACACCATATATTTT.

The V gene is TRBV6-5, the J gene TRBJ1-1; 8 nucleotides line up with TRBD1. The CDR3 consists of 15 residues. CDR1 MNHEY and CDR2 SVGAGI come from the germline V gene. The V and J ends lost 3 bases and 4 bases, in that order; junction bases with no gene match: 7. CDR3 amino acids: CASSYWRQGRTEAFF. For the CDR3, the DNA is TGTGCCAGCAGTTATTGGAGACAGGGGCGCACTGAAGCTTTCTTT.

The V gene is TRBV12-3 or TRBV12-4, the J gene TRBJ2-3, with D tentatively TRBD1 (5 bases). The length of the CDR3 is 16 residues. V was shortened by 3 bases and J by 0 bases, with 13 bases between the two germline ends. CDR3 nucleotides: TGTGCCAGCAGTTTGATGGACACCACAAGCACAGATACGCAGTATTTT. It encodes CASSLMDTTSTDTQYF.

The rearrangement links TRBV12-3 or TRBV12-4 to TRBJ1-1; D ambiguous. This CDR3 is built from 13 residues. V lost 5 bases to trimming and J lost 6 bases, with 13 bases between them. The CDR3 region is CASSGVGRAEAFF. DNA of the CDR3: TGTGCCAGCAGTGGGGTAGGGCGGGCTGAAGCTTTCTTT.

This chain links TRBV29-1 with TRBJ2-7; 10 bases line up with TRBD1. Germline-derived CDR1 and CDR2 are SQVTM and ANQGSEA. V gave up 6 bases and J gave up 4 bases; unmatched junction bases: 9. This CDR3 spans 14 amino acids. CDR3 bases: TGCAGCGTGGCCGGACAGGGGGACCCTTACGAGCAGTACTTC. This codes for CSVAGQGDPYEQYF.

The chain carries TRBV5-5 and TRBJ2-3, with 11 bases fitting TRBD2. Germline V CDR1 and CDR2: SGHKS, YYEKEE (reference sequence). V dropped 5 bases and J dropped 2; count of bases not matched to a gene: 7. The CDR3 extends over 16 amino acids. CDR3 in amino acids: CASRPRTSGHTDTQYF. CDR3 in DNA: TGTGCCAGCAGACCTAGGACTAGCGGGCACACAGATACGCAGTATTTT.

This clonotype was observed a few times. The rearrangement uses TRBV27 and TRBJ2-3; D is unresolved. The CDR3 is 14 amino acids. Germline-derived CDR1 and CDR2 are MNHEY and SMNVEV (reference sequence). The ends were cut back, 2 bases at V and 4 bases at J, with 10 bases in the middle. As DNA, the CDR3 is TGTGCCAGCAGTTTAGAAAAGGGTGCAGATACGCAGTATTTT. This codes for CASSLEKGADTQYF.

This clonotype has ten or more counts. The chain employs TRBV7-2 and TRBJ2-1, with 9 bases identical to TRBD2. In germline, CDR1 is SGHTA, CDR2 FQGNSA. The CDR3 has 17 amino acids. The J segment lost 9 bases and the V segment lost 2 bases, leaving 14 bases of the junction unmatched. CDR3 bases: TGTGCCAGCAGCTTAACCTATTCGCTAGCGGGACTTGGTGAGCAGTTCTTC. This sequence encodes CASSLTYSLAGLGEQFF.

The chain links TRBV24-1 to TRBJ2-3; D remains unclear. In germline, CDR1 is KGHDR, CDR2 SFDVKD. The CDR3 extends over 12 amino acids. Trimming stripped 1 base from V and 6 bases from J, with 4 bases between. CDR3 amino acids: CATSDFVDTQYF. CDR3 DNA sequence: TGTGCCACCAGTGATTTTGTCGATACGCAGTATTTT.

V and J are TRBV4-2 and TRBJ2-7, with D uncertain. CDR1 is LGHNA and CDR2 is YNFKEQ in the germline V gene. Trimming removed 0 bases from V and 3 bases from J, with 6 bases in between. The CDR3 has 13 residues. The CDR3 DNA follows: TGTGCCAGCAGCCAAGACATCCACTACGAGCAGTACTTC. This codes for CASSQDIHYEQYF.

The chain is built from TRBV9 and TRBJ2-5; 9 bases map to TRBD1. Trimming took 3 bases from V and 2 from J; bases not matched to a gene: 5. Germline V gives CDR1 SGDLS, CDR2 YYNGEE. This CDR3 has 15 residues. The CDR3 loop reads CASSGGQGGQETQYF. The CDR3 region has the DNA TGTGCCAGCAGCGGGGGACAGGGAGGACAAGAGACCCAGTACTTC.

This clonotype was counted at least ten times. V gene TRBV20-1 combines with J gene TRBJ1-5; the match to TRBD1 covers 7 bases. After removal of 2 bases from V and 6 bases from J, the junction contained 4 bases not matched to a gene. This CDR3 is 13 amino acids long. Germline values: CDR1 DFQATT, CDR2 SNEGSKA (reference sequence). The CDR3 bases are TGCAGTGCTAGAAGCAGGGGGAGTCAGCCCCAGCATTTT. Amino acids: CSARSRGSQPQHF.

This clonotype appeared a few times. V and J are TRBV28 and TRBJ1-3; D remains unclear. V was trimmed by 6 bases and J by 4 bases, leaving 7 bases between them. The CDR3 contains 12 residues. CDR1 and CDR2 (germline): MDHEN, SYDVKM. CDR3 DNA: TGTGCCAGCAGGACTACAGGAAACACCATATATTTT. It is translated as CASRTTGNTIYF.

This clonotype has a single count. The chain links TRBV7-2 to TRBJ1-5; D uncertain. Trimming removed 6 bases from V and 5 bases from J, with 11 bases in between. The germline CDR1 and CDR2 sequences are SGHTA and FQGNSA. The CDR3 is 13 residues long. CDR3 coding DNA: TGTGCCAGCAGTGCGGCTTTTCATCAGCCCCAGCATTTT. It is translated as CASSAAFHQPQHF.

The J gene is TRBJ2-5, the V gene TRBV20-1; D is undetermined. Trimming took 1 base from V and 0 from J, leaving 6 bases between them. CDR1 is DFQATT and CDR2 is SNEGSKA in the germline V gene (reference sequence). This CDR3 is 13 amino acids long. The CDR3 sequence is CSARVRYQETQYF. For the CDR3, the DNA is TGCAGTGCTAGAGTGCGGTACCAAGAGACCCAGTACTTC.